Listed below are T cell receptor beta chains from one sample, sequenced in a study of blood T cell repertoires in COVID-19. Sequencing was performed with immunoSEQ multiplex PCR; in TCRdb, only in-frame clones are kept and a portion is missing. The repertoire holds 190,000 or so clones, 88% seen once, with 4% to 5% in the top ten. The source material was peripheral blood. The receptors originated from a woman in her twenties or thirties with acute or convalescent COVID-19. The CDR3 runs from the conserved cysteine through the conserved F or W. The D gene is left open where the match is weak. Clone size appears in some rows only: once, few, many, or a class for an expanded clone.

v_gene: TRBV5-1
j_gene: TRBJ2-7
d_gene: TRBD1
abundance: NA
CDR3aa: CASSLGGTALYEQYF
CDR3nt: TGCGCCAGCAGCTTGGGAGGGACAGCTCTATACGAGCAGTACTTC

v_gene: TRBV6-2/TRBV6-3
j_gene: TRBJ1-5
d_gene: TRBD1
abundance: NA
CDR3aa: CASSARGQPQHF
CDR3nt: TGTGCCAGCAGTGCCAGGGGGCAGCCCCAGCATTTT

v_gene: TRBV5-1
j_gene: TRBJ2-7
d_gene: NA
abundance: once
CDR3aa: CASSLFGGSYEQYF
CDR3nt: TGCGCCAGCAGCTTGTTCGGCGGCTCCTACGAGCAGTACTTC

v_gene: TRBV4-2
j_gene: TRBJ2-3
d_gene: NA
abundance: NA
CDR3aa: CASSPGKDTQYF
CDR3nt: TGTGCCAGCAGCCCAGGCAAAGATACGCAGTATTTT

v_gene: TRBV7-9
j_gene: TRBJ1-5
d_gene: NA
abundance: NA
CDR3aa: CASSLRGNQPQHF
CDR3nt: TGTGCCAGCAGCCTTCGGGGCAATCAGCCCCAGCATTTT

v_gene: TRBV3-1/TRBV3-2
j_gene: TRBJ2-7
d_gene: NA
abundance: NA
CDR3aa: CASSRHGNTLSGEQYF
CDR3nt: TGTGCCAGCAGCCGACACGGGAACACTTTAAGCGGGGAGCAGTACTTC

v_gene: TRBV5-1
j_gene: TRBJ2-3
d_gene: TRBD2
abundance: NA
CDR3aa: CASSGLAGADTQYF
CDR3nt: TGCGCCAGCAGCGGGTTAGCGGGGGCAGATACGCAGTATTTT

v_gene: TRBV5-5
j_gene: TRBJ1-1
d_gene: NA
abundance: many
CDR3aa: CASSLDPHATDQPTEAFF
CDR3nt: TGTGCCAGCAGCTTGGACCCCCATGCGACAGACCAGCCCACTGAAGCTTTCTTT

v_gene: TRBV5-1
j_gene: TRBJ2-1
d_gene: NA
abundance: once
CDR3aa: CASSLAGITYNEQFF
CDR3nt: TGCGCCAGCAGCTTGGCAGGAATTACCTACAATGAGCAGTTCTTC

v_gene: TRBV24-1
j_gene: TRBJ2-1
d_gene: NA
abundance: NA
CDR3aa: CATSEPSATNNEQFF
CDR3nt: TGTGCCACCAGTGAGCCATCGGCCACTAACAATGAGCAGTTCTTC

v_gene: TRBV9
j_gene: TRBJ2-5
d_gene: NA
abundance: NA
CDR3aa: CASSASLETQYF
CDR3nt: TGTGCCAGCAGCGCCTCCTTGGAGACCCAGTACTTC

v_gene: TRBV5-1
j_gene: TRBJ1-3
d_gene: NA
abundance: NA
CDR3aa: CASSFQGSGNTIYF
CDR3nt: TGCGCCAGCAGCTTTCAGGGTTCTGGAAACACCATATATTTT

v_gene: TRBV20-1
j_gene: TRBJ2-1
d_gene: NA
abundance: once
CDR3aa: CSAARGEQFF
CDR3nt: TGCAGTGCAGCTAGGGGTGAGCAGTTCTTC

v_gene: TRBV5-1
j_gene: TRBJ1-6
d_gene: TRBD1
abundance: once
CDR3aa: CASRDSQGGLNSPLHF
CDR3nt: TGCGCCAGCCGGGACAGTCAAGGGGGGCTAAATTCACCCCTCCACTTT

v_gene: TRBV7-2
j_gene: TRBJ2-3
d_gene: TRBD2
abundance: NA
CDR3aa: CASSLNREARVTQYF
CDR3nt: TGTGCCAGCAGCTTAAATCGGGAGGCCCGCGTTACGCAGTATTTT

v_gene: TRBV6-6
j_gene: TRBJ2-1
d_gene: NA
abundance: few
CDR3aa: CASSASSYNEQFF
CDR3nt: TGTGCCAGCAGTGCCAGCTCCTACAATGAGCAGTTCTTC

v_gene: TRBV7-8
j_gene: TRBJ1-3
d_gene: NA
abundance: NA
CDR3aa: CASSFSGNTIYF
CDR3nt: TGTGCCAGCAGCTTTTCGGGAAACACCATATATTTT

v_gene: TRBV27
j_gene: TRBJ2-1
d_gene: NA
abundance: NA
CDR3aa: CASSLSRRANEQFF
CDR3nt: TGTGCCAGCAGTTTATCGCGGAGGGCCAATGAGCAGTTCTTC

v_gene: TRBV2
j_gene: TRBJ2-2
d_gene: NA
abundance: NA
CDR3aa: CASSAGTSYTGELFF
CDR3nt: TGTGCCAGCAGTGCCGGGACATCCTACACCGGGGAGCTGTTTTTT

v_gene: TRBV3-1/TRBV3-2
j_gene: TRBJ1-2
d_gene: TRBD1
abundance: NA
CDR3aa: CASSTRQGLGPPGYTF
CDR3nt: TGTGCCAGCAGCACCCGACAGGGGTTGGGACCTCCTGGCTACACCTTC

v_gene: TRBV5-4
j_gene: TRBJ2-1
d_gene: TRBD2
abundance: NA
CDR3aa: CASSNRDGGINEQFF
CDR3nt: TGTGCCAGCAGCAACAGAGACGGGGGGATCAATGAGCAGTTCTTC

v_gene: TRBV24-1
j_gene: TRBJ2-3
d_gene: TRBD1
abundance: NA
CDR3aa: CATSVPGQGALDTQYF
CDR3nt: TGTGCCACCAGTGTCCCCGGACAGGGGGCATTAGATACGCAGTATTTT

v_gene: TRBV28
j_gene: TRBJ1-1
d_gene: NA
abundance: NA
CDR3aa: CASRTGNTEAFF
CDR3nt: TGTGCCAGCAGGACAGGGAACACTGAAGCTTTCTTT

v_gene: TRBV19
j_gene: TRBJ1-2
d_gene: NA
abundance: NA
CDR3aa: CASSIAESYGYTF
CDR3nt: TGTGCCAGTAGTATAGCAGAAAGCTATGGCTACACCTTC

v_gene: TRBV2
j_gene: TRBJ1-4
d_gene: TRBD1
abundance: once
CDR3aa: CASRRGSNEKLFF
CDR3nt: TGTGCCAGCCGCAGGGGGAGTAATGAAAAACTGTTTTTT

v_gene: TRBV10-3
j_gene: TRBJ2-2
d_gene: TRBD2
abundance: NA
CDR3aa: CAVRLASGELFF
CDR3nt: TGTGCCGTTCGACTAGCCTCCGGGGAGCTGTTTTTT

v_gene: TRBV15
j_gene: TRBJ2-3
d_gene: TRBD1
abundance: NA
CDR3aa: CATSRNPGTGGWDTQYF
CDR3nt: TGTGCCACCAGCAGAAACCCCGGGACAGGGGGCTGGGATACGCAGTATTTT

v_gene: TRBV5-6
j_gene: TRBJ1-6
d_gene: TRBD1
abundance: NA
CDR3aa: CASSPQTGASSPLHF
CDR3nt: TGTGCCAGCAGCCCACAGACAGGGGCAAGTTCACCCCTCCACTTT

v_gene: TRBV11-2
j_gene: TRBJ2-1
d_gene: TRBD2
abundance: NA
CDR3aa: CASSLGTSGSTEQFF
CDR3nt: TGTGCCAGCAGCTTAGGGACTAGCGGGAGCACTGAGCAGTTCTTC

v_gene: TRBV28
j_gene: TRBJ2-5
d_gene: TRBD1
abundance: NA
CDR3aa: CASSPPRDRLQETQYF
CDR3nt: TGTGCCAGCAGTCCGCCCCGGGACAGGCTCCAAGAGACCCAGTACTTC

v_gene: TRBV19
j_gene: TRBJ1-6
d_gene: TRBD1
abundance: NA
CDR3aa: CASLPGQGTRGSSPLHF
CDR3nt: TGTGCCAGTCTTCCGGGACAGGGGACCCGGGGAAGTTCACCCCTCCACTTT

v_gene: TRBV5-5
j_gene: TRBJ2-6
d_gene: NA
abundance: few
CDR3aa: CASREGLVSGANVLTF
CDR3nt: TGTGCCAGCAGGGAGGGACTGGTCTCTGGGGCCAACGTCCTGACTTTC

v_gene: TRBV14
j_gene: TRBJ2-7
d_gene: NA
abundance: NA
CDR3aa: CASSHSGTSYEQYF
CDR3nt: TGTGCCAGCAGCCACTCCGGGACATCTTACGAGCAGTACTTC

v_gene: TRBV6-5
j_gene: TRBJ2-7
d_gene: NA
abundance: NA
CDR3aa: CASAQGTTGLYEQYF
CDR3nt: TGTGCCAGCGCTCAAGGCACGACAGGACTCTACGAGCAGTACTTC

v_gene: TRBV28
j_gene: TRBJ1-2
d_gene: TRBD1
abundance: NA
CDR3aa: CASRNTGAYGYTF
CDR3nt: TGTGCCAGCAGAAATACAGGGGCCTATGGCTACACCTTC

v_gene: TRBV28
j_gene: TRBJ1-4
d_gene: NA
abundance: NA
CDR3aa: CASSGGGGEGEKLFF
CDR3nt: TGTGCCAGCAGTGGGGGAGGAGGGGAGGGTGAAAAACTGTTTTTT